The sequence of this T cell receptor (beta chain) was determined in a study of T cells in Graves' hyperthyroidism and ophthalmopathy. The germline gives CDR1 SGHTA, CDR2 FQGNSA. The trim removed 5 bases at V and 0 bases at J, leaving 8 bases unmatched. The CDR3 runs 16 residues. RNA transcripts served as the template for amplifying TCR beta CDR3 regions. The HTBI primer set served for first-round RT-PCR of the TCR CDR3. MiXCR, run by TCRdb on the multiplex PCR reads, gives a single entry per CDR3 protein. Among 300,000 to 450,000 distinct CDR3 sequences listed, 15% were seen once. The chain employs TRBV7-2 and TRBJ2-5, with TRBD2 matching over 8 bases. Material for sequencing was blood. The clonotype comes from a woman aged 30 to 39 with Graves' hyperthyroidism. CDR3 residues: CASSLTSGLYQETQYF. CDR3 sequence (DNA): TGTGCCAGCAGCCTCACTAGCGGACTGTACCAAGAGACCCAGTACTTC.